Following are 19 T cell receptor beta chains from one sample sequenced in a study of T-cell memory formation after mild COVID-19. In TCRdb, the 5' RACE reads were re-called with MiXCR into one record per CDR3 protein. The sample yields around 340,000 distinct CDR3 sequences, approximately 14% seen once. Specimen: PBMCs or a T cell subset sorted from them (not recorded which). These receptors were taken from a man between 18 and 29 years old who had mild COVID-19 (a few samples of this study predate the infection). Cell type and time point are not known.

The chain employs TRBV4-1 and TRBJ2-3, with 9 bases lining up with TRBD2. J was trimmed by 2 bases and V by 4 bases; bases with no gene match: 4. Germline CDR1 MGHRA, CDR2 YSYEKL. This CDR3 has 15 amino acids. CDR3 sequence reads: CASSLRTSDTDTQYF. Written as DNA, the CDR3 is TGCGCCAGCAGCCTACGGACTAGCGACACAGATACGCAGTATTTT.

This clonotype appeared a few times. The chain joins TRBV20-1 to TRBJ2-7; 8 positions agree with TRBD2. The CDR3 totals 14 residues. Germline CDR1 is DFQATT and CDR2 is SNEGSKA (reference sequence). V dropped 0 bases and J dropped 9; count of bases not matched to a gene: 10. CDR3 amino acids: CSARDQRGLGGQYV. As DNA, the CDR3 is TGCAGTGCTAGAGATCAAAGGGGACTAGGGGGGCAGTACGTC.

The J gene is TRBJ1-2, the V gene TRBV12-3 or TRBV12-4; the D is unclear. The CDR3 extends over 13 amino acids. Deletions cut 6 bases from V and 7 bases from J, with 15 bases between. The CDR3 region is CASRTMIASGYTF. The CDR3 nucleotides read TGTGCCAGCAGGACGATGATCGCAAGTGGCTACACCTTC.

The rearrangement links TRBV7-9 to TRBJ2-7; 9 bases line up with TRBD1. Trimming removed 1 base from V and 6 bases from J; junction bases left unmatched: 19. Germline loops: CDR1 SEHNR, CDR2 FQNEAQ (reference sequence). The CDR3 consists of 19 residues. CDR3 sequence reads: CASSLGTIQMGQGLGEQYF. The CDR3 nucleotides read TGTGCCAGCAGCTTAGGTACGATTCAAATGGGACAGGGCCTCGGCGAGCAGTACTTC.

The chain recombines TRBV20-1 with TRBJ1-1, with D possibly matching TRBD1 (5 bases). This CDR3 has 13 amino acids. V was shortened by 6 bases and J by 1 base, with 12 bases between the two germline ends. Germline CDR1 DFQATT, CDR2 SNEGSKA (reference sequence). CDR3 residues: CSAPGRQNTEAFF. The CDR3 DNA reads TGCAGTGCCCCGGGACGGCAGAACACTGAAGCTTTCTTT.

In its sample, this clonotype was seen many times. The genes are TRBV7-2 and TRBJ2-1; TRBD1 or TRBD2 may be the D gene (6 bases each). This CDR3 has 15 residues. Germline values: CDR1 SGHTA, CDR2 FQGNSA. Trimming removed 1 base from V and 4 bases from J, with 11 bases in between. In nucleotides, the CDR3 is TGTGCCAGCAGCTTAGGGGGGGCCTGGTACAATGAGCAGTTCTTC. Translating gives CASSLGGAWYNEQFF.

This clonotype was seen only a few times. V is TRBV6-1 and J is TRBJ2-7; D ambiguous. Germline CDR1 and CDR2: MNHNS and SASEGT. The CDR3 contains 14 residues. V lost 6 bases and J 3 bases, leaving 15 bases between the germline ends. The CDR3, as DNA: TGTGCCAGCAGGCCCGGGTCTCGAGGCTACGAGCAGTACGTC. Residues: CASRPGSRGYEQYV.

This clonotype was seen repeatedly, ten times or more. The chain employs TRBV5-1 and TRBJ1-5; no firm D call. Trimming cost V 2 bases and J 1 base, with 4 bases left between them. Germline values: CDR1 SGHRS, CDR2 YFSETQ. CDR3 length equals 13 residues. The CDR3 DNA sequence: TGCGCCAGCAGCTTTGGGAGCAATCAGCCCCAGCATTTT. The encoded protein is CASSFGSNQPQHF.

There are many counts of this clonotype. The chain uses TRBV5-1 and TRBJ1-1; D uncertain. The CDR3 is 14 residues long. Germline V gene data show CDR1 as SGHRS and CDR2 as YFSETQ. Trimming left V 0 bases short and J 0 bases short, with 6 bases between. DNA of the CDR3: TGCGCCAGCAGCTTGGACGGGATGAACACTGAAGCTTTCTTT. It translates to CASSLDGMNTEAFF. The whole variable domain, filled in from reference TRBV5-1 and TRBJ1-1, reads KAGVTQTPRYLIKTRGQQVTLSCSPISGHRSVSWYQQTPGQGLQFLFEYFSETQRNKGNFPGRFSGRQFSNSRSEMNVSTLELGDSALYLCASSLDGMNTEAFFGQGTRLTVV.

This clonotype occurred many times. In DNA, the CDR3 is TGTGCCAGCTCACCACGCGCAAGTCGTTCGGGGCAGGGAAATATGAACACTGAAGCTTTCTTT. It specifies CASSPRASRSGQGNMNTEAFF. V usage is TRBV18 and J usage is TRBJ1-1, with TRBD1 as a possible D gene (5 bases). The CDR3 totals 21 residues. V lost 1 base to trimming and J lost 0 bases, with 27 bases between them. Looked up from germline, CDR1 is KGHSH and CDR2 is LQKENI.

In its sample, this clonotype was seen many times. The J gene is TRBJ1-2, the V gene TRBV2, with a possible D match to TRBD1 (6 bases). The CDR3 has 11 amino acids. CDR1 is SNHLY, CDR2 FYNNEI, per germline. The germline V and J ends were trimmed by 7 bases and 3 bases, with 6 bases remaining between them. The CDR3 DNA follows: TGTGCCAGCAACAGGGACTATGGCTACACCTTC. It is translated as CASNRDYGYTF.

This clonotype was seen a handful of times. The chain recombines TRBV7-2 with TRBJ1-2; 8 nucleotides line up with TRBD1. The CDR3 totals 16 residues. Unmatched junction bases numbered 8, after V lost 5 bases and J lost 0 bases. Per germline, CDR1 SGHTA and CDR2 FQGNSA. The chain's CDR3 is CASSRRDRPSNYGYTF. Here the CDR3 DNA reads TGTGCCAGCAGCCGCCGGGACAGGCCATCTAACTATGGCTACACCTTC.

This clonotype has at least ten counts. This chain joins TRBV28 and TRBJ1-5; no clear D. The V gene's germline CDR1 is MDHEN and CDR2 SYDVKM. V was clipped by 3 bases and J by 6 bases, with 6 bases between them. The CDR3 is made up of 12 amino acids. CDR3 sequence reads: CASSFAGQPQHF. Written as DNA, the CDR3 is TGTGCCAGCAGTTTCGCAGGTCAGCCCCAGCATTTT.

This clonotype was counted many times. This rearrangement joins TRBV19 to TRBJ2-3; 8 bases match TRBD1. Germline assignment: CDR1 LNHDA and CDR2 SQIVND (reference sequence). The CDR3 runs to 13 residues. J gave up 4 bases and V 8 bases, and 5 bases lay outside the gene matches. Here the CDR3 reads CASRQGPSDTQYF. In DNA, the CDR3 is TGTGCCAGTCGACAGGGGCCCTCAGATACGCAGTATTTT.

This clonotype was counted between two and nine times. The CDR3 DNA is TGTGCCAGCAGCTCCGGAGGAGCGGGGGCTTCGGGGGAGACCCAGTACTTC. This translates into CASSSGGAGASGETQYF. The V gene is TRBV7-8, the J gene TRBJ2-5, with 8 bases aligning to TRBD2. The junction had 15 bases not matched to a gene; V was cut back by 4 bases and J by 5 bases. From germline, CDR1 is SGHVS and CDR2 FQNEAQ. CDR3 length: 17 amino acids.

This clonotype was observed a few times. This rearrangement joins TRBV27 to TRBJ2-1, with 9 positions matching TRBD2. V was clipped by 4 bases and J by 3 bases; unmatched bases: 4. This CDR3 is built from 15 residues. Germline V gives CDR1 MNHEY, CDR2 SMNVEV (reference sequence). For the CDR3, the DNA is TGTGCCAGCAGTTGGGGCGGGGGGGGCTACAATGAGCAGTTCTTC. This sequence encodes CASSWGGGGYNEQFF.

This sequence joins TRBV7-8 and TRBJ1-1; a possible D gene is TRBD1 (5 bases). The length of the CDR3 is 16 residues. Germline-derived CDR1 and CDR2 are SGHVS and FQNEAQ. V gave up 5 bases and J gave up 1 base, with 17 bases separating them. The CDR3 DNA is TGTGCCAGCAGCCAAGTGACCGGGACGGCGAACACTGAAGCTTTCTTT. Its translation is CASSQVTGTANTEAFF.

This clonotype was found many times. DNA for the CDR3: TGCGCCAGCAGCACCGCTCCGGGACAGGGGCACGAGCAGTACTTC. Amino acid sequence: CASSTAPGQGHEQYF. V is TRBV5-1 and J is TRBJ2-7, with 10 bases identical to TRBD1. Germline assignment: CDR1 SGHRS and CDR2 YFSETQ. The CDR3 consists of 15 residues. The ends lost 4 bases at V and 5 bases at J; junction bases unmatched: 9.

This clonotype was observed a few times. The rearrangement joins TRBV5-1 to TRBJ1-4, with 8 bases aligning to TRBD1. Looked up from germline, CDR1 is SGHRS and CDR2 is YFSETQ. V trimming: 0 bases; J trimming: 7 bases; junction bases outside the gene matches: 5. The CDR3 runs to 15 residues. The DNA of the CDR3 is TGCGCCAGCAGCTTGGATGGACAGGGTGGTGAAAAACTGTTTTTT. It translates to CASSLDGQGGEKLFF.